Listed below are T cell receptor beta chains from one sample, sequenced in a study of control samples from healthy donors and cancer patients. The protocol was immunoSEQ multiplex PCR, while the TCRdb copy is restricted to in-frame clones and leaves out a portion. In the table there are around 52,000 clones, approximately 89% of which are singletons. The sequenced sample consisted of PBMCs. The receptors were gathered from a man aged 30 to 45 with colorectal cancer. Both conserved end residues are part of each CDR3. A D gene is named only where the DNA matches it firmly. Expanded clones are given a class, and other clones once, few, many or no size at all.

TRBJ2-5 | - | - | TRBV6-5 | 14 | CASSYGGREETQYF | TGTGCCAGCAGTTACGGGGGTCGGGAGGAGACCCAGTACTTC
TRBJ2-7 | - | - | TRBV11-2 | 17 | CASSQKPAEVLYYEQYF | TGTGCCAGCAGCCAAAAACCGGCCGAAGTCCTTTACTACGAGCAGTACTTC
TRBJ1-6 | TRBD1 | - | TRBV9 | 15 | CASSVGVGGGSPLHF | TGTGCCAGCAGCGTAGGAGTAGGGGGCGGTTCACCCCTCCACTTT
TRBJ1-1 | TRBD1 | - | TRBV19 | 18 | CASSIWAGGIGGNTEAFF | TGTGCCAGTAGTATTTGGGCAGGGGGGATCGGAGGGAACACTGAAGCTTTCTTT
TRBJ1-5 | - | - | TRBV24-1 | 13 | CATSGHSNQPQHF | TGTGCCACCAGTGGCCACAGTAATCAGCCCCAGCATTTT
TRBJ2-5 | - | - | TRBV6-5 | 14 | CASRAPGARETQYF | TGTGCCAGCAGGGCACCGGGAGCCCGGGAGACCCAGTACTTC
TRBJ1-2 | - | - | TRBV11-2 | 15 | CASSLEAGSGYGYTF | TGTGCCAGCAGCTTAGAGGCGGGGAGCGGGTATGGCTACACCTTC
TRBJ2-1 | TRBD1 | - | TRBV5-1 | 17 | CASSLRPVGQGLNEQFF | TGCGCCAGCAGCTTGCGACCTGTAGGACAGGGATTGAATGAGCAGTTCTTC
TRBJ2-7 | - | - | TRBV6-2/TRBV6-3 | 15 | CASSQDRKPPYEQYF | TGTGCCAGCAGCCAAGACAGGAAACCTCCCTACGAGCAGTACTTC
TRBJ1-2 | - | - | TRBV7-9 | 14 | CASSLVVANYGYTF | TGTGCCAGCAGCTTAGTGGTAGCTAACTATGGCTACACCTTC
TRBJ2-1 | TRBD2 | - | TRBV5-1 | 14 | CASSIAGLRNEQFF | TGCGCCAGCAGCATAGCGGGACTAAGGAATGAGCAGTTCTTC
TRBJ2-1 | - | - | TRBV18 | 15 | CASSPQGRSSNEQFF | TGTGCCAGCTCACCACAGGGCCGGTCTTCCAATGAGCAGTTCTTC
TRBJ2-3 | TRBD2 | - | TRBV2 | 15 | CAGASGRPSTDTQYF | TGTGCCGGCGCTAGCGGTCGACCTAGCACAGATACGCAGTATTTT
TRBJ2-3 | - | once | TRBV5-1 | 14 | CASSLQVGSDTQYF | TGCGCCAGCAGCTTGCAGGTGGGGTCAGATACGCAGTATTTT
TRBJ1-4 | - | - | TRBV3-1/TRBV3-2 | 17 | CASSRYRGGKGDEKLFF | TGTGCCAGCAGCCGCTATAGGGGAGGAAAGGGGGATGAAAAACTGTTTTTT